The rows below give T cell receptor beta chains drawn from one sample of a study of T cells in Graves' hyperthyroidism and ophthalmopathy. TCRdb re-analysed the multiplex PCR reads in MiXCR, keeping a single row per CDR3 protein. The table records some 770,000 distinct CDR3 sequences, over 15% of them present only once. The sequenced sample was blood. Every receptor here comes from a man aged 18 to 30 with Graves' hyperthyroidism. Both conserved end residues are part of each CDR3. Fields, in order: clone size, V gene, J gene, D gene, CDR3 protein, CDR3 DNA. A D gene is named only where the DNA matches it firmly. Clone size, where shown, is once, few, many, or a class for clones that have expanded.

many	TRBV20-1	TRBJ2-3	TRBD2	CRASGRATDTQYF	TGCAGGGCTAGCGGGAGAGCGACAGATACGCAGTATTTT
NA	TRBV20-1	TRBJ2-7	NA	CSAKITGSLYEQYF	TGCAGTGCGAAGATAACAGGGAGCCTCTACGAGCAGTACTTC
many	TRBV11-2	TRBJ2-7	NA	CASSLGLDYEQYF	TGTGCCAGCAGCTTAGGGTTGGACTACGAGCAGTACTTC
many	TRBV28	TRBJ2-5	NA	CASSLGEDLPGETQYF	TGTGCCAGCTCTCTGGGAGAAGACCTACCGGGGGAGACCCAGTACTTC
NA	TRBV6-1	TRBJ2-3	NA	CASSYVGTDTQYF	TGTGCCAGCAGTTACGTAGGCACAGATACGCAGTATTTT
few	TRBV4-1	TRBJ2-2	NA	CASSQELHSTGELFF	TGCGCCAGCAGCCAAGAATTACACAGCACCGGGGAGCTGTTTTTT
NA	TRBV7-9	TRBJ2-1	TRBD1	CASSLAAGQVIYNEQFF	TGTGCCAGCAGCTTAGCAGCCGGACAGGTAATCTACAATGAGCAGTTCTTC
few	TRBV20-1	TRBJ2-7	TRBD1	CSVGQGASYEQYF	TGCAGTGTCGGACAGGGGGCGAGCTACGAGCAGTACTTC
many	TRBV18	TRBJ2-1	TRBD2	CASSPGTSANEQFF	TGTGCCAGCTCACCAGGGACTAGCGCCAATGAGCAGTTCTTC
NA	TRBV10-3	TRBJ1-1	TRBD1	CAISEPGQGASEAFF	TGTGCCATCAGTGAGCCGGGACAGGGGGCCTCTGAAGCTTTCTTT
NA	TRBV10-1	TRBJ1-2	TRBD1	CASSDRDSPKYGYTF	TGCGCCAGCAGTGACCGGGACAGTCCGAAGTATGGCTACACCTTC
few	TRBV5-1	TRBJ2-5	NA	CASRDGGIQYF	TGCGCCAGCAGGGACGGGGGTATCCAGTACTTC
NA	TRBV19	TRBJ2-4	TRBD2	CASSWRGAGGTPAKNIQYF	TGTGCCAGTAGTTGGCGCGGAGCGGGAGGGACTCCAGCCAAAAACATTCAGTACTTC
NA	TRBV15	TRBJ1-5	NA	CATSRDRAGGNQPQHF	TGTGCCACCAGCAGAGATCGAGCAGGGGGCAATCAGCCCCAGCATTTT
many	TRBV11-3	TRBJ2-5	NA	CASSLPRVTETQYF	TGTGCCAGCAGCTTACCCAGGGTGACAGAGACCCAGTACTTC
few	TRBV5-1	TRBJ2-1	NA	CASSLGRERVYNEQFF	TGCGCCAGCAGCTTGGGCCGGGAGAGAGTCTACAATGAGCAGTTCTTC
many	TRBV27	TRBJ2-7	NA	CASSVGVSYEQYF	TGTGCCAGCTCTGTCGGGGTCTCCTACGAGCAGTACTTC
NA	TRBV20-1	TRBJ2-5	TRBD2	CSARTSGREFSETQYF	TGCAGTGCCCGCACTAGCGGGAGGGAATTTTCGGAGACCCAGTACTTC
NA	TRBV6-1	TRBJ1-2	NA	CASSERGRRSANYGYTF	TGTGCCAGCAGTGAAAGGGGCCGACGTTCTGCTAACTATGGCTACACCTTC
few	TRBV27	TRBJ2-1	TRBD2	CASSSETSGTSYNEQFF	TGTGCCAGCAGCTCTGAGACTAGCGGGACTTCCTACAATGAGCAGTTCTTC
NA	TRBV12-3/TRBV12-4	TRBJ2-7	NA	CASSYSFKDEQYF	TGTGCCAGCAGTTACTCTTTTAAGGACGAGCAGTACTTC
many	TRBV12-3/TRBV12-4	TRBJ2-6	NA	CASTPEAGANVLTF	TGTGCCAGCACCCCTGAGGCGGGGGCCAACGTCCTGACTTTC
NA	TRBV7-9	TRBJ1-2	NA	CASSLASNYGYTF	TGTGCCAGCAGCTTAGCTTCCAACTATGGCTACACCTTC
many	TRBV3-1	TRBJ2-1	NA	CASSRRAAYNEQFF	TGTGCCAGCAGCCGGAGGGCGGCCTACAATGAGCAGTTCTTC
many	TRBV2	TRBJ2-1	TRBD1	CASSVDSGTGLSSYNEQFF	TGTGCCAGCAGTGTAGATTCCGGGACAGGGCTTAGCTCCTACAATGAGCAGTTCTTC
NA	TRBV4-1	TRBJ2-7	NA	CASSPFLGSSYEQYF	TGCGCCAGCAGCCCATTCCTAGGGAGCTCCTACGAGCAGTACTTC
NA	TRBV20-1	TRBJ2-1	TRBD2	CSAREVAGGNEQFF	TGCAGTGCTAGAGAGGTAGCGGGAGGCAATGAGCAGTTCTTC
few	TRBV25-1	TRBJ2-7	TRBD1	CASSELGDRGLEQYF	TGTGCCAGCAGTGAACTAGGTGACAGGGGACTCGAGCAGTACTTC
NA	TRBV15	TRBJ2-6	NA	CATGGAVSGANVLTF	TGTGCCACGGGTGGCGCAGTCTCTGGGGCCAACGTCCTGACTTTC
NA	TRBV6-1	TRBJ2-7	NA	CASRGEGRLEQYF	TGTGCCAGCCGCGGGGAAGGGCGCCTCGAGCAGTACTTC
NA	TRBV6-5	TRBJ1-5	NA	CASSSFTAGGNQPQHF	TGTGCCAGCAGTTCCTTTACCGCTGGGGGCAATCAGCCCCAGCATTTT
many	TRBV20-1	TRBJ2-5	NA	CSARRQARETQYF	TGCAGTGCTAGAAGACAGGCCCGGGAGACCCAGTACTTC
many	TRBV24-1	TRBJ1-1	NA	CATSDPQGQRVMNTEAFF	TGTGCCACCAGTGACCCACAGGGACAAAGGGTCATGAACACTGAAGCTTTCTTT
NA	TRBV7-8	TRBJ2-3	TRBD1	CASRSRQGADTQYF	TGTGCCAGCAGATCCCGACAGGGGGCGGATACGCAGTATTTT
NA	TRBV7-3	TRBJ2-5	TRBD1	CASSSTGGYQETQYF	TGTGCCAGCAGCTCGACAGGGGGGTACCAAGAGACCCAGTACTTC
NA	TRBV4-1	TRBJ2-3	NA	CASSQDRTIRYF	TGCGCCAGCAGCCAAGATAGGACTATTCGGTATTTT
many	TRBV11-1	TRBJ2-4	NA	CASSPTGGRGIQYF	TGTGCCAGCAGCCCCACCGGTGGCAGGGGTATTCAGTACTTC
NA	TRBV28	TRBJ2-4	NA	CASSPLDGAKNIQYF	TGTGCCAGCTCTCCTCTGGACGGAGCCAAAAACATTCAGTACTTC
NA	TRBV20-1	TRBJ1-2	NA	CSLPAGGRDGYTF	TGCAGCCTCCCCGCCGGGGGGAGAGATGGCTACACCTTC
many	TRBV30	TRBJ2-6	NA	CGGRATSGANVLTF	TGTGGGGGCAGGGCAACATCTGGGGCCAACGTCCTGACTTTC
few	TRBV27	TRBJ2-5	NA	CASSPSGSLETQYF	TGTGCCAGCAGTCCCTCCGGGTCTTTAGAGACCCAGTACTTC
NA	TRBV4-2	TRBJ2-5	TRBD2	CASSAVAGQETQYF	TGTGCCAGCAGCGCGGTAGCGGGACAAGAGACCCAGTACTTC
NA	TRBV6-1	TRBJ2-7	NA	CASKDLSSYEQYF	TGTGCCAGTAAAGATCTCAGTAGCTACGAGCAGTACTTC
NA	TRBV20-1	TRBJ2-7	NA	CSARGGQSYEQYF	TGCAGTGCTAGGGGGGGACAATCCTACGAGCAGTACTTC